This T cell receptor (beta chain) is from a study of blood T cell repertoires in COVID-19. Overall study: Sources were T cells, B-cell-depleted T cells, or PBMCs; the material itself was cDNA or gDNA.

The CDR3 contains 14 residues. Germline-derived CDR1 and CDR2 are MNHNY and SVGAGI (reference sequence). The V gene lost 5 bases and the J gene lost 1 base, with 12 bases spanning the gap. Points on this clone: Other nucleotide sequences in the sample specify the same CDR3.

This table comes from immunoSEQ multiplex PCR, and its TCRdb copy is limited to in-frame clones, with some not included. Among approximately 350,000 clones listed, around 87% were seen once. Sample: peripheral blood. The J gene is TRBJ2-7, the V gene TRBV6-6, with D perhaps TRBD1 (6 bases). This TCR came from a woman in her forties or fifties with COVID-19, enrolled during active disease. The CDR3 coding sequence is TGTGCCAGCAGTAGCCGGGACATTTCCTACGAGCAGTACTTC. Its protein is CASSSRDISYEQYF.